The 2 T cell receptor beta chains listed next were all sequenced from one sample in a study of T cells in Graves' hyperthyroidism and ophthalmopathy. Amplified TCR beta CDR3 regions came from RNA transcripts. The HTBI primer set served for first-round RT-PCR of the TCR CDR3. TCRdb reprocessed the multiplex PCR reads via MiXCR and lists one record per CDR3 protein. The table shows some 570,000 distinct CDR3 sequences, with 17% occurring only once. Sequenced material: blood. The origin of the receptors is a woman aged 18-29 years with Graves' ophthalmopathy.

The table lists this clonotype with a few counts. For the CDR3, the DNA is TGCGCCAGCAGCTTGGAAGTTCCACAAGAGACCCAGTACTTC. Its translation is CASSLEVPQETQYF. The genes are TRBV5-1 and TRBJ2-5; the D is unclear. In germline, CDR1 is SGHRS, CDR2 YFSETQ. This CDR3 is built from 14 residues. The germline V and J ends were trimmed by 0 bases and 2 bases, with 8 bases remaining between them. Looking up the rest from reference TRBV5-1 and TRBJ2-5 gives the full variable domain: KAGVTQTPRYLIKTRGQQVTLSCSPISGHRSVSWYQQTPGQGLQFLFEYFSETQRNKGNFPGRFSGRQFSNSRSEMNVSTLELGDSALYLCASSLEVPQETQYFGPGTRLLVL.

This clonotype was observed a handful of times. The rearrangement uses TRBV19 and TRBJ2-1; tentatively, D is TRBD1 (6 bases). This CDR3 comprises 15 residues. Trimming stripped 8 bases from V and 11 bases from J, with 25 bases between. Germline V gene data show CDR1 as LNHDA and CDR2 as SQIVND (reference sequence). The chain's CDR3 is CASLNRESGGVKQFF. DNA of the CDR3: TGTGCCAGTTTAAACAGGGAAAGTGGGGGTGTTAAGCAGTTCTTC.